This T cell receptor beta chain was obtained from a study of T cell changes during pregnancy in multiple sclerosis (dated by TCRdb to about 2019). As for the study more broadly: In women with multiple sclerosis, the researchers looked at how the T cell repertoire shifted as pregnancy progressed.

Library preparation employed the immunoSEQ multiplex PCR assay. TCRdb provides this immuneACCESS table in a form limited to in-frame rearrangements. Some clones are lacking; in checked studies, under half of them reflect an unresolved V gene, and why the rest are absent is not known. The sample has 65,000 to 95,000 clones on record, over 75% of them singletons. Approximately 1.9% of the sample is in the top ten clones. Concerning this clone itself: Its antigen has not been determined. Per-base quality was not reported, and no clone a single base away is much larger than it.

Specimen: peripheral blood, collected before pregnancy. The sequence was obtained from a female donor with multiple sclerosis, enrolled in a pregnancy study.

For the CDR3, the sequence is CASSLEAGQGISGANVLTF. The nucleotides read TGCGCCAGCAGCCTAGAGGCCGGACAGGGTATCTCTGGGGCCAACGTCCTGACTTTC. The chain joins TRBV4-3 to TRBJ2-6; 8 central nucleotides agree with TRBD1. As encoded in the germline V gene, CDR1 is LGHNA while CDR2 is YSLEER. Unmatched junction bases come to 11, with V trimmed by 4 bases and J by 0 bases. From the cysteine up to the phenylalanine, the CDR3 has a length of 19 residues. The CDR3 DNA has 57 bases and is translated from base 1.